Following are 25 T cell receptor beta chains from one sample sequenced in a study of blood T cells in healthy people across ages. With a J-beta primer mix and a sample-barcoded 5' primer, a second PCR ran 7 to 11 cycles. TCRdb used MiXCR to reprocess the 5' RACE reads, holding one entry per CDR3 protein. Seen here are 730,000 or so distinct CDR3 sequences, 40% to 45% observed once, and the top ten hold 30%. Sequencing used blood. The origin of the receptors is an elderly man in good health.

The rearrangement links TRBV29-1 to TRBJ2-2; 12 bases map to TRBD1. Germline V lookup: CDR1 SQVTM, CDR2 ANQGSEA. The V segment lost 3 bases and the J segment 7 bases; nucleotides outside the gene matches: 9. CDR3 length: 16 amino acids. CDR3 coding DNA: TGCAGCGTTGAGGGACAGGGGGCCTTTGGGGGCGGGGAGCTGTTTTTT. This gives the protein CSVEGQGAFGGGELFF.

This clonotype was observed a handful of times. V is TRBV7-3 and J is TRBJ2-4; tentatively, D is TRBD1 or TRBD2 (6 bases each). Trimming shortened V by 0 bases and J by 8 bases, and 14 bases separated the two germline ends. The CDR3 is 15 amino acids. Germline CDR1 SGHTA, CDR2 FQGTGA. Here the CDR3 reads CASSLTRGRSDIQYF. CDR3 in DNA: TGTGCCAGCAGCTTAACGAGGGGGAGGTCGGACATTCAGTACTTC.

The chain has TRBV5-1 and TRBJ2-4; no reliable D call. The CDR3 is 15 residues long. Germline values: CDR1 SGHRS, CDR2 YFSETQ. Between the trimmed V and J ends, which lost 0 bases and 2 bases, there was a span of 9 bases. CDR3 DNA sequence: TGCGCCAGCAGCTTGGAGGAAGAGTCCAAAAACATTCAGTACTTC. Translating gives CASSLEEESKNIQYF.

The chain carries TRBV10-3 and TRBJ1-1; D not certain. Germline V gives CDR1 ENHRY, CDR2 SYGVKD. The CDR3 sequence is 13 residues long. V shed 0 bases and J shed 4 bases, with 6 bases lying between them. CDR3 coding DNA: TGTGCCATCAGTGAGTCTCCCGGCACTGAAGCTTTCTTT. As protein: CAISESPGTEAFF.

This clonotype was seen a handful of times. The chain is built from TRBV20-1 and TRBJ2-1; 7 bases line up with TRBD1. V was pared by 1 base and J by 7 bases, with 7 bases of the junction left unmatched. In germline, CDR1 is DFQATT, CDR2 SNEGSKA (reference sequence). The CDR3 extends over 14 amino acids. The DNA of the CDR3 is TGCAGTGCTAGAGGGGCCAACAGGGGTAATGAGCAGTTCTTC. Translated, it gives CSARGANRGNEQFF.

In its sample, this clonotype was seen once. The gene calls are TRBV9 and TRBJ2-7; D remains ambiguous. CDR3 length equals 14 residues. Germline V CDR1 and CDR2: SGDLS, YYNGEE. The V and J ends lost 4 bases and 3 bases respectively, with 14 bases between them. The CDR3 here is CASSRATPNYEQYF. CDR3 DNA: TGTGCCAGCAGCAGGGCGACTCCAAACTACGAGCAGTACTTC.

The chain combines TRBV3-1 with TRBJ2-1; D gene ambiguous. The V and J ends lost 3 bases and 1 base respectively, with 10 bases between them. CDR1 LGHDT and CDR2 YNNKEL come from the germline V gene (reference sequence). This CDR3 contains 15 residues. The CDR3 loop is CASSHRTVSYNEQFF. The CDR3 DNA reads TGTGCCAGCAGCCATCGGACGGTATCCTACAATGAGCAGTTCTTC.

The count of this clonotype is one. V usage is TRBV12-3 or TRBV12-4 and J usage is TRBJ2-2, with 9 nucleotides matching TRBD1. V lost 5 bases, J lost 6 bases, and 10 bases stayed unmatched. The CDR3 length is 16 residues. Here the CDR3 reads CASSRPAGTGPGELFF. In DNA, the CDR3 is TGTGCCAGCAGTCGGCCTGCAGGGACAGGGCCCGGGGAGCTGTTTTTT.

This clonotype was counted a single time. V usage is TRBV7-9 and J usage is TRBJ1-1; a weak D match, TRBD1 (6 bases). Trimming shortened V by 5 bases and J by 6 bases, and 13 bases separated the two germline ends. CDR3 length equals 13 residues. Germline V gene lookup returns CDR1 SEHNR and CDR2 FQNEAQ (reference sequence). CDR3 sequence (DNA): TGTGCCAGCAGCCAGGGGACCACGGCTGAAGCTTTCTTT. It specifies CASSQGTTAEAFF.

The gene calls are TRBV7-2 and TRBJ1-2; D unclear. CDR3 length equals 15 residues. Germline V gives CDR1 SGHTA, CDR2 FQGNSA. Trimming took 1 base from V and 3 from J, leaving 12 bases between them. CDR3 region: CASSLERLGDYGYTF. The CDR3 region has the DNA TGTGCCAGCAGCTTAGAACGTTTGGGAGACTATGGCTACACCTTC.

This clonotype was counted only a few times. This chain uses TRBV28 with TRBJ2-1, with a weak D call TRBD1 (5 bases). The DNA end favors TRBJ2-7, so the J call may be wrong. Germline CDR1 is MDHEN and CDR2 is SYDVKM. The CDR3 contains 16 residues. The DNA of the CDR3 is TGTGCCAGCCCACCCCGCTGGGCCCAGGGATACAATGAGCAGTACTTC. It specifies CASPPRWAQGYNEQYF.

In its sample, this clonotype was seen a few times. The chain joins TRBV20-1 to TRBJ2-1, with TRBD2 matching 15 bases. The CDR3 runs to 16 residues. The V gene's germline CDR1 is DFQATT and CDR2 SNEGSKA (reference sequence). V gave up 3 bases and J gave up 0 bases; unmatched junction bases: 0. The CDR3 here is CSARGLAGGSYNEQFF. The DNA of the CDR3 is TGCAGTGCTAGGGGACTAGCGGGAGGCTCCTACAATGAGCAGTTCTTC.

V is TRBV7-2 and J is TRBJ2-1; 8 nucleotides match TRBD1. Germline assignment: CDR1 SGHTA and CDR2 FQGNSA. The CDR3 length is 15 residues. J was trimmed by 7 bases and V by 0 bases; bases with no gene match: 5. In DNA form, the CDR3 reads TGTGCCAGCAGCTTAGCTGGACAGGGTGGGAATGAGCAGTTCTTC. Protein: CASSLAGQGGNEQFF.

J is TRBJ2-3 and V is TRBV2; TRBD2 might be the D (5 bases). The germline V gene has CDR1 SNHLY and CDR2 FYNNEI. This CDR3 has 13 amino acids. Trimming removed 7 bases from V and 4 bases from J, with 12 bases in between. The CDR3 nucleotides are TGTGCCAGCAAGTCGTCGGGGTCAGATACGCAGTATTTT. Its protein is CASKSSGSDTQYF.

CDR3 region: CSARVSGQGAVSSPLHF. CDR3 DNA sequence: TGCAGTGCTAGGGTCTCAGGACAGGGGGCTGTGAGTTCACCCCTCCACTTT. The chain carries TRBV20-1 and TRBJ1-6; TRBD1 matches at 11 bases. Unmatched junction bases numbered 13, after V lost 3 bases and J lost 9 bases. The CDR3 loop spans 17 amino acids. Germline V lookup: CDR1 DFQATT, CDR2 SNEGSKA (reference sequence).

This sequence joins TRBV27 and TRBJ1-2; perhaps TRBD1 as D (5 bases). Germline V gene lookup returns CDR1 MNHEY and CDR2 SMNVEV (reference sequence). The CDR3 is 14 residues long. The germline V and J ends were trimmed by 4 bases and 6 bases, with 15 bases remaining between them. In nucleotides, the CDR3 is TGTGCCAGCAGTTCTATACAGGTCTTCAATGGCTACACCTTC. This codes for CASSSIQVFNGYTF.

CDR3 bases: TGTGCCAGCAGCTTAGGTTTGCTAGCGGGAGGTGGTGGTGAGACCCAGTACTTC. It yields the protein CASSLGLLAGGGGETQYF. The chain couples TRBV7-3 to TRBJ2-5; TRBD2 agrees at 11 bases. CDR1 and CDR2 from the germline V gene are SGHTA and FQGTGA. The trim removed 2 bases at V and 5 bases at J, leaving 13 bases unmatched. The CDR3 totals 18 residues.

This clonotype was counted between two and nine times. For the CDR3, the DNA is TGCAGTGCTAGGGGGGCCGGGACAGGGGGACCCATTTCCTACGAGCAGTACTTC. Translation gives CSARGAGTGGPISYEQYF. V and J are TRBV20-1 and TRBJ2-7; 11 bases match TRBD1. The ends lost 3 bases at V and 1 base at J; junction bases unmatched: 14. The CDR3 extends over 18 amino acids. The germline CDR1 and CDR2 sequences are DFQATT and SNEGSKA (reference sequence).

The sample holds a few counts of this clonotype. The V and J genes are TRBV6-2 or TRBV6-3 and TRBJ2-3; the D gene is possibly TRBD2 (5 bases). Germline CDR1 reads MNHEY; CDR2 reads SVGEGT. The CDR3 is 14 amino acids. The V gene lost 8 bases and the J gene lost 4 bases, with 16 bases spanning the gap. The CDR3 region is CASGGLPASDTQYF. The CDR3 region has the DNA TGTGCCAGCGGAGGACTCCCTGCCTCAGATACGCAGTATTTT.

This clonotype has more than one count but fewer than ten. The chain is built from TRBV10-3 and TRBJ2-7; D call uncertain. The CDR3 length is 13 residues. The germline V gene encodes CDR1 ENHRY and CDR2 SYGVKD. V lost 4 bases to trimming and J lost 6 bases, with 13 bases between them. The CDR3 coding sequence is TGTGCCATCAGTGGTAGAGATACGAGCGAGCAGTACTTC. Its translation: CAISGRDTSEQYF.

V is TRBV28 and J is TRBJ1-5; D not resolved. Trimming took 2 bases from V and 0 from J, leaving 14 bases between them. CDR1 MDHEN and CDR2 SYDVKM come from the germline V gene. CDR3 length equals 17 residues. The chain's CDR3 is CASSLLQTPYSNQPQHF. The CDR3 DNA follows: TGTGCCAGCAGTTTACTACAGACACCCTATAGCAATCAGCCCCAGCATTTT.

This clonotype was seen a few times. The V and J genes are TRBV20-1 and TRBJ1-2; 7 nucleotides agree with TRBD1. The CDR3 is 15 residues long. V shed 0 bases and J 0 bases; nucleotides not matched to a gene: 4. Germline V gene data show CDR1 as DFQATT and CDR2 as SNEGSKA (reference sequence). CDR3 in DNA: TGCAGTGCTAGAGATAACAGGGGATCTAACTATGGCTACACCTTC. Protein sequence: CSARDNRGSNYGYTF.

This clonotype was counted between two and nine times. The V gene is TRBV6-2 or TRBV6-3, the J gene TRBJ2-3, with D maybe TRBD1 (8 bases). Trimming left V 4 bases short and J 7 bases short, with 15 bases between. CDR1 is MNHEY, CDR2 SVGEGT, per germline. There are 14 residues in the CDR3. This CDR3 is CASSSGQGLNTQYF. For the CDR3, the DNA is TGTGCCAGCAGTTCCGGACAGGGACTAAATACGCAGTATTTT.

The rearrangement joins TRBV29-1 to TRBJ1-6, with TRBD1 as a possible D gene (6 bases). V was shortened by 3 bases and J by 9 bases, with 15 bases between the two germline ends. The germline CDR1 and CDR2 sequences are SQVTM and ANQGSEA. The CDR3 loop spans 14 amino acids. CDR3 sequence: CSVEIGGSGSPLHF. In nucleotides, the CDR3 is TGCAGCGTTGAGATCGGGGGCTCAGGTTCACCCCTCCACTTT.

In nucleotides, the CDR3 is TGTGCCAGCAGTTTACGTCAGCTGTCCTACAATGAGCAGTTCTTC. This codes for CASSLRQLSYNEQFF. V and J are TRBV27 and TRBJ2-1; D gene uncertain. Germline CDR1 and CDR2: MNHEY and SMNVEV (reference sequence). This CDR3 region has 15 residues. Trimming stripped 2 bases from V and 1 base from J, with 9 bases between.